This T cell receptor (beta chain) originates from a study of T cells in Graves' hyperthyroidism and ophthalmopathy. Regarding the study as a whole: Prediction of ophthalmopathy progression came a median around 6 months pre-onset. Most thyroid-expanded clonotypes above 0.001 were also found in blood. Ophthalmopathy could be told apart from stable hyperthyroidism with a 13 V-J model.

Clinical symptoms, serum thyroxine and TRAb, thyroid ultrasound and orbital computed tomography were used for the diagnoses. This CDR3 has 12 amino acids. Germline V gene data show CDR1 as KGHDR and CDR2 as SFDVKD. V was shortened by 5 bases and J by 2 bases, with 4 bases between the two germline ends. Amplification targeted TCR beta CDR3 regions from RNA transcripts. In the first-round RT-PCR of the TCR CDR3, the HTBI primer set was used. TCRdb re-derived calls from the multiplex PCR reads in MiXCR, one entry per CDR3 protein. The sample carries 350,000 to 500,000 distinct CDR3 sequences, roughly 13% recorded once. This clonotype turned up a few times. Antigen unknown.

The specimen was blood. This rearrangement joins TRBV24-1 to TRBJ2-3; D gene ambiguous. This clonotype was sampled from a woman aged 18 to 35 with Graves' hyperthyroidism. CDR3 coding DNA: TGTGCCACCAGTGGTCCCACAGATACGCAGTATTTT. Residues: CATSGPTDTQYF.